The clone carrying this T cell receptor (beta chain) has only a few counts. The target antigen is unknown. The sample comes from a study of T-cell memory formation after mild COVID-19. Study as a whole: In these data, TCR clusters were largely donor specific. Study-wide results and limits: Clones shrinking between day 15 and 85 showed a balanced CD4/CD8 split, and those that grew later tilted toward CD4+.

From germline, CDR1 is SGHDN and CDR2 FVKESK. V lost 1 base and J 5 bases, leaving 15 bases between the germline ends. This CDR3 is 16 amino acids long. MiXCR, run by TCRdb on the 5' RACE reads, gives a single entry per CDR3 protein. The repertoire includes roughly 560,000 distinct CDR3 sequences, roughly 21% of them detected once, and under 15% sits in the top ten. This chain uses TRBV14 with TRBJ2-1; D might be TRBD2 (5 bases). The sample comprised PBMCs or a T cell subset sorted from them (not recorded which). This receptor was obtained from an adult woman who had mild COVID-19 (a few samples of this study predate the infection). Cell type and time point are not known. The CDR3, as DNA: TGTGCCAGCAGCCAAGCCGTTACTAGGGCCCACAATGAGCAGTTCTTC. This sequence encodes CASSQAVTRAHNEQFF.